This is a list of T cell receptor beta chains from one sample in a study of blood T cell repertoires in COVID-19. Clones were sequenced by immunoSEQ multiplex PCR, and TCRdb holds only the in-frame ones, with some missing. The sample holds about 39,000 clones, about 89% seen once. Source material: peripheral blood. These TCRs come from a man aged 45 to 65 with active COVID-19. Each CDR3 is given with its conserved first and last residue. The D gene is left open where the match is weak. Clone size appears in some rows only: once, few, many, or a class for an expanded clone.

CDR3 | DNA | J | size | V | D
CASSPRLSTDTQYF | TGTGCCAGCTCACCAAGACTTAGCACAGATACGCAGTATTTT | TRBJ2-3 | NA | TRBV18 | NA
CASSLQQSYGYTF | TGTGCCAGCAGCTTGCAACAGTCCTATGGCTACACCTTC | TRBJ1-2 | NA | TRBV5-4 | NA
CASRRGGATNEQFF | TGTGCCAGCAGACGGGGGGGCGCTACCAATGAGCAGTTCTTC | TRBJ2-1 | once | TRBV27 | TRBD2
CASSPRQGPYGYTF | TGTGCCAGCAGCCCCCGACAGGGGCCCTATGGCTACACCTTC | TRBJ1-2 | NA | TRBV7-2 | TRBD1
CASRDRGHNGYTF | TGTGCCAGTAGGGACAGGGGGCATAATGGCTACACCTTC | TRBJ1-2 | NA | TRBV19 | TRBD1
CASRPQGAGEQYF | TGTGCCAGCCGCCCACAGGGGGCCGGCGAGCAGTACTTC | TRBJ2-7 | NA | TRBV2 | TRBD1
CASSLGLAAQETQYF | TGTGCCAGCAGCCTGGGACTAGCGGCTCAAGAGACCCAGTACTTC | TRBJ2-5 | NA | TRBV5-4 | TRBD2
CASSLDRAAGELFF | TGTGCCAGCAGCTTGGACAGGGCCGCCGGGGAGCTGTTTTTT | TRBJ2-2 | NA | TRBV5-5 | NA
CASSASNEQYF | TGTGCCAGCAGCGCGAGCAACGAGCAGTACTTC | TRBJ2-7 | once | TRBV11-3 | NA
CASTLTDGYTF | TGTGCCAGCACCCTGACAGATGGCTACACCTTC | TRBJ1-2 | once | TRBV5-5 | NA
CASKGLYEQYF | TGTGCCAGCAAGGGGCTCTACGAGCAGTACTTC | TRBJ2-7 | NA | TRBV6-5 | NA
CAIRPGPTENTEAFF | TGTGCCATAAGACCGGGTCCCACGGAGAACACTGAAGCTTTCTTT | TRBJ1-1 | NA | TRBV19 | NA
CASSQSRKNTEAFF | TGCGCCAGCAGTCAATCGAGGAAAAACACTGAAGCTTTCTTT | TRBJ1-1 | medium-sized | TRBV23-1 | NA
CASSLQGGNSPLHF | TGTGCCAGCAGCTTACAGGGAGGTAATTCACCCCTCCACTTT | TRBJ1-6 | once | TRBV7-3 | NA
CASTAMGGYGDAFF | TGTGCCAGCACCGCCATGGGAGGGTACGGGGATGCTTTCTTT | TRBJ1-1 | once | TRBV14 | NA
CSVWDGGNEQFF | TGCAGCGTTTGGGACGGGGGGAATGAGCAGTTCTTC | TRBJ2-1 | NA | TRBV29-1 | TRBD2
CASSPRTSGSEDTQYF | TGTGCCAGCTCACCCCGGACTAGCGGGAGCGAAGATACGCAGTATTTT | TRBJ2-3 | once | TRBV18 | TRBD2
CASSPQQHSPLHF | TGTGCCAGCAGCCCTCAACAGCATTCACCCCTCCACTTT | TRBJ1-6 | NA | TRBV12-3/TRBV12-4 | NA